This entry is about one T cell receptor beta chain. This clone's antigen is unknown. No qualities accompany the bases; no much larger clone lies one base away. This sample is drawn from a study of blood T cells in healthy people across ages (dated by TCRdb to about 2015). Study-wide context: In model experiments, roughly one uniquely barcoded TCR beta cDNA molecule per two T cells was captured by template switching. To track age-related changes in TCR beta repertoire diversity, the study relied on deep sequencing normalized with unique cDNA molecular identifiers. Using the same blood draw, the study looked at two additional independent replicas of 1 million unique cDNA reads for two donors, one aged 18 to 30 and the other aged 80 or older. To avoid experimental bias, donors of different ages were spread randomly across the sequencing lanes. Donors were grouped into four age groups: young (average approximately 15 years), middle-aged (roughly 40), aged (about 59) and long-lived (82).

The 39 donors, aged about 6 to 100 years, were systemically healthy Caucasian individuals from Russia. Each donor gave roughly 9 milliliters of peripheral blood, drawn into EDTA-treated Vacutainer tubes. Ficoll-Paque density-gradient centrifugation was used to isolate PBMCs, with at least 6 million obtained per sample. Total RNA, at least 5.5 micrograms per sample, was extracted from PBMCs with Trizol reagent. For every donor, an aliquot of PBMCs went through flow cytometry to measure the percentages of naive CD45RAhigh/CD27high T cells. The library was generated by 5' RACE. Sequencer: Illumina HiSeq 2500. The second PCR ran for roughly 7 to 11 cycles and used a J-beta primer mix along with a sample-barcoded 5' primer. Each TCR beta cDNA molecule received a unique molecular identifier from a template-switch 5' adaptor carrying 12 random nucleotides. At least 2.5 million CDR3-containing paired-end reads were obtained from each sample. First-strand cDNA synthesis was performed from all RNA using the Mint cDNA synthesis kit, with priming by a TRBC-specific oligonucleotide. Following uracil-DNA glycosylase treatment, all cDNA underwent a first 18-cycle PCR with the universal primers M1SS and BC2_uni_R. In the source study's methods: Normalization of each sample was performed by random selection of 1 million high-quality reads, each carrying a distinct molecular identifier. Reads sharing molecular identifiers were discarded rather than binned into consensus sequences. MiTCR, with a Q25 quality threshold and the strictest error-elimination algorithm, was used for CDR3 identification, clonotype clustering and error correction. A nonparametric unseen species model using Euler transformation provided a lower-bound estimate of total TCR beta diversity. Clones were called with MiXCR by TCRdb after fastp trimmed the public reads at Q25, and only in-frame beta chains were retained. Rows are combined by CDR3 protein, so each entry shows the most common genes and DNA. Clone size and V and J calls follow TCRdb, not the original study. Present in this sample are 600,000 to 1,000,000 distinct CDR3 sequences, 58% of which were seen just once. Roughly 20% of the sample lies in the top ten.

Paper-wide results and their limitations: There was a strong correlation between observed TCR beta diversity and the percentage of naive T cells measured by flow cytometry. Total diversity estimates from one million sequenced T cells were considered lower bounds and underestimates. Compared with the aged group, more naive CD4+ T cells, fewer expanded clones and increased TCR diversity were shown by the long-lived group, suggesting age selection. Donor CMV infection status was unknown, potentially confounding age-related changes in expanded clonotypes. Observed TCR beta diversity per million T cells fell roughly linearly with age, and a significant reduction was already apparent by age approximately 41. Bulk unsorted PBMC profiling prevented conclusive comparison of naive and antigen-experienced compartments.

The CDR3 numbers 15 residues from cysteine through phenylalanine. Only the CDR3 DNA stays, 45 bases, in frame from base 1. Relative to germline, V is missing 1 base and J is missing 3 bases, with 7 bases of the junction outside any gene match. The CDR1 and CDR2 encoded by the germline V gene (reference sequence) are DFQATT and SNEGSKA. Input material: blood. This TCR came from a man aged 25-45 years in good health. Here the chain combines TRBV20-1 and TRBJ2-3; TRBD1 agrees with 7 junctional bases. In nucleotides, the sequence is TGCAGTGCTAGAGGCAAACAGGGGCCGACAGATACGCAGTATTTT. It specifies CSARGKQGPTDTQYF.